This T cell receptor (beta chain) was documented in a study of T cell responses to AZD1222 COVID-19 vaccine. This clone was recorded only once. The antigen is unknown. General observations from the study: Following two doses of AZD1222, Spike-specific TCR breadth and depth rose. Epitopes outside B.1.351 and B.1.1.7 mutated regions reportedly drew nearly half of spike TCRs.

The assay was immunoSEQ multiplex PCR, and TCRdb's table has in-frame clones only and misses some. The table lists 100,000 or so clones, around nine tenths of them singletons. Trimming stripped 10 bases from V and 0 bases from J, with 13 bases between. Germline CDR1 reads LNHDA; CDR2 reads SQIVND (reference sequence). The CDR3 runs to 14 residues. The chain couples TRBV19 to TRBJ2-4; D not resolved. This receptor was taken from an adult in good health. The material was peripheral blood, obtained on day 0 of AZD1222 vaccination. The CDR3 nucleotides are TGTGCCACCAGTGGCGGTCTAGCCAAAAACATTCAGTACTTC. This encodes CATSGGLAKNIQYF.